A single sample is the source of the 5 T cell receptor beta chains below, sequenced in a study of patients and donors after allogeneic stem cell transplantation. In TCRdb, the RT-PCR reads were re-called with MiXCR into one record per CDR3 protein. The repertoire holds about a million distinct CDR3 sequences, 15% to 20% seen once, with roughly 6% in the top ten. Sequenced sample: blood, either unsorted or a sorted T cell fraction (not recorded which). The receptors were sampled from a human donor who was either an allogeneic HSCT recipient or a stem cell or donor lymphocyte infusion donor (not recorded which). It is not recorded whose cells these are; they may come from a transplant donor.

This clonotype came up once. The rearrangement links TRBV3-1 to TRBJ2-5; the match to TRBD2 covers 7 bases. Germline lookup yields CDR1 LGHDT and CDR2 YNNKEL (reference sequence). The V segment lost 6 bases and the J segment 5 bases; nucleotides outside the gene matches: 9. The CDR3 runs to 14 residues. The CDR3: CASSPQAGWETQYF. The CDR3 coding sequence is TGTGCCAGCAGTCCTCAAGCGGGGTGGGAGACCCAGTACTTC.

This clonotype occurred a few times. The rearrangement uses TRBV2 and TRBJ2-1, with 13 bases matching TRBD2. Unmatched junction bases numbered 9, after V lost 2 bases and J lost 5 bases. This CDR3 spans 18 amino acids. Germline V gene sequence: CDR1 SNHLY, CDR2 FYNNEI. CDR3 nucleotide sequence: TGTGCCAGCAGTGAACGGACTAGCGGGAGAATCGGGGACAATGAGCAGTTCTTC. This sequence encodes CASSERTSGRIGDNEQFF.

The chain joins TRBV20-1 to TRBJ2-7; 11 bases line up with TRBD1. There are 13 residues in the CDR3. V lost 5 bases to trimming and J lost 7 bases; unmatched junction nucleotides: 7. Germline V gene sequence: CDR1 DFQATT, CDR2 SNEGSKA (reference sequence). CDR3 in DNA: TGCAGTGCTTCCGGGACAGGGGGTCGGGAGCAGTACTTC. Its protein is CSASGTGGREQYF.

The rearrangement links TRBV10-3 to TRBJ2-5, with 9 bases fitting TRBD1. Germline CDR1 is ENHRY and CDR2 is SYGVKD. The CDR3 covers 14 residues. With 3 bases clipped from V and 5 bases from J, the junction kept 4 bases outside the gene matches. CDR3 in amino acids: CAISDLQGAETQYF. CDR3 DNA sequence: TGTGCCATCAGTGACCTACAGGGGGCTGAGACCCAGTACTTC.

This chain uses TRBV29-1 with TRBJ2-7; TRBD1 matches 8 bases. J was trimmed by 7 bases and V by 4 bases; bases with no gene match: 9. CDR1 is SQVTM, CDR2 ANQGSEA, per germline. The CDR3 spans 13 residues. Here the CDR3 DNA reads TGCAGCGTTGTATTGCAGGGGGCGAGTGAGCAGTACTTC. Translating gives CSVVLQGASEQYF.